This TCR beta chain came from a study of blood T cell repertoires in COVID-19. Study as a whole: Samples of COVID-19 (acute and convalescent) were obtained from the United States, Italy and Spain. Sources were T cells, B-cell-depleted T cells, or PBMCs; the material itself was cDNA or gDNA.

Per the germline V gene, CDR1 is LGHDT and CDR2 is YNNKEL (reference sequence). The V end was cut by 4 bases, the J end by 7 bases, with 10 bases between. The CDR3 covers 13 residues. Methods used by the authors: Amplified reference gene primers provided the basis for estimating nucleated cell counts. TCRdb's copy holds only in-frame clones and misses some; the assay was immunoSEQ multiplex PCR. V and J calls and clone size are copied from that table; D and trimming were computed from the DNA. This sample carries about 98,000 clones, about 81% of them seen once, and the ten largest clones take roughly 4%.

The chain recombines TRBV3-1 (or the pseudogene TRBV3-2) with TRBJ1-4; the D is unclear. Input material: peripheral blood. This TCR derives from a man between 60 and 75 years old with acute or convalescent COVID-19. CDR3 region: CASSRTSREKLFF. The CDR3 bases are TGTGCCAGCAGCCGCACCTCGCGTGAAAAACTGTTTTTT.